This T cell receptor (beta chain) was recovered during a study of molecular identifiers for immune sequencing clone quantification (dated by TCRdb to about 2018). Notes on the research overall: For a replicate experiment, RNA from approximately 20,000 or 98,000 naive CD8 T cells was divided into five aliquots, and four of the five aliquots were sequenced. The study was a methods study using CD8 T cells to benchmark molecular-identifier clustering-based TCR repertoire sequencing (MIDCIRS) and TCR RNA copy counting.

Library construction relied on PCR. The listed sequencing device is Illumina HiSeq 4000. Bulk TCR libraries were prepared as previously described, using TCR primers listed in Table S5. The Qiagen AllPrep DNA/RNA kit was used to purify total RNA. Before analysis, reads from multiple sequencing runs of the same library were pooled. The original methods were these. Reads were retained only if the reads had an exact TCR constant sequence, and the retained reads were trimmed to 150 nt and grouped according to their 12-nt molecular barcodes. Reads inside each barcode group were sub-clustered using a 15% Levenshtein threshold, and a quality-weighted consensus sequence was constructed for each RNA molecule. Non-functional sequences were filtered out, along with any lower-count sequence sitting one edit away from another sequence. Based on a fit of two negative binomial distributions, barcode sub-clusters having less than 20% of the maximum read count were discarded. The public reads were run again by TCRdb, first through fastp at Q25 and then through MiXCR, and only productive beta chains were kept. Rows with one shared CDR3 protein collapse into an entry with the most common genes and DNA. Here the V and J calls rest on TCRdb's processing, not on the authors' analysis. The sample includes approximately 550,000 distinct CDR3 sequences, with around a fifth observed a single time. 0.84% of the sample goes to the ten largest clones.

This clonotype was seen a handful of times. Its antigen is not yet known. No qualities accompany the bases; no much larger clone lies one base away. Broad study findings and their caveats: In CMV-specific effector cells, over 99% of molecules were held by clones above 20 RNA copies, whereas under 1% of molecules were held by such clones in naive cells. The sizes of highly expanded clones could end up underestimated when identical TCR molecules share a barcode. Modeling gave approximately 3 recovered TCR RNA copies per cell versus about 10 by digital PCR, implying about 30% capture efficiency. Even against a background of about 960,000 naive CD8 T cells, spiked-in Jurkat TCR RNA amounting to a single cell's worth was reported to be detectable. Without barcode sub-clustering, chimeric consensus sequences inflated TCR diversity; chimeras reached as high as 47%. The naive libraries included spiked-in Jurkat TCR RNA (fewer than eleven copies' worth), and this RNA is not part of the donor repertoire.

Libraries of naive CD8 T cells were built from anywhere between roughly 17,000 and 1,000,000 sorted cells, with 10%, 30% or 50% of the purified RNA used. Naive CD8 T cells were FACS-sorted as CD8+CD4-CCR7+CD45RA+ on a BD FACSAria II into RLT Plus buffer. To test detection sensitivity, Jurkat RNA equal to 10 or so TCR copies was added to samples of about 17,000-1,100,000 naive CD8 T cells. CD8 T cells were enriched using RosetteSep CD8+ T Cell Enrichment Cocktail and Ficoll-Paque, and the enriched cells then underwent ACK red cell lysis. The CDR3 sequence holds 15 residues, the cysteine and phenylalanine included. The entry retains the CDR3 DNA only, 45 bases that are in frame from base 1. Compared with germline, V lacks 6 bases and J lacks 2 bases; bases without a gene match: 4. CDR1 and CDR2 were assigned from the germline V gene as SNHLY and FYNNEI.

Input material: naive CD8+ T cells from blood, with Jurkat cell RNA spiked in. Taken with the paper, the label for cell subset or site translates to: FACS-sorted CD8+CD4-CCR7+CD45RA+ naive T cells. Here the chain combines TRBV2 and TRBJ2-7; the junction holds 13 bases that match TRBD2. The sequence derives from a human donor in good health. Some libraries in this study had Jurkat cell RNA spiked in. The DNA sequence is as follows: TGTGCCAGCAGCACAGGACTAGCGGGGGCCTACGAGCAGTACTTC. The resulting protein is CASSTGLAGAYEQYF.